The source of this TCR beta chain is a study of blood T cell repertoires in COVID-19. The junction had 12 bases not matched to a gene; V was cut back by 8 bases and J by 7 bases. This CDR3 is 14 amino acids long. CDR1 is KGHSH and CDR2 is LQKENI in the germline V gene. The participants were between about 18 and 100 years old and came from some 23 US areas. Participants had their cohort set by participant-reported clinical history. What the recovered Cohort 3 donors had was two negative PCRs, clearance, or symptom resolution. In the source study's methods: Reference gene primers were amplified, and this amplification served to estimate nucleated cell counts. Some clones are missing from TCRdb's copy, which holds only in-frame ones; the method was immunoSEQ multiplex PCR. From that table come the V and J calls and clone size; the DNA was used to work out D and trimming. The sample consists of some 390,000 clones, over 85% of them appearing once.

Sequenced sample: PBMCs or T cells enriched from blood (not recorded which). This TCR was recovered from a woman aged 25 to 39 who had recovered from COVID-19. The chain combines TRBV18 with TRBJ1-2; TRBD1 agrees at 8 bases. The CDR3 region is CASIRTGQTVGYTF. The CDR3, as DNA: TGTGCCAGCATACGGACAGGGCAAACGGTTGGCTACACCTTC.